This T cell receptor (beta chain) was captured in a study of post-analysis software for immune sequencing data. In the study overall: The courses of disease that were included comprised relapsing-remitting, secondary progressive and progressive-relapsing multiple sclerosis.

Trimming stripped 0 bases from V and 7 bases from J, with 10 bases between. This CDR3 has 13 residues. Germline CDR1 LGHNA, CDR2 YSLEER. Findings and limits, study-wide: Comparison of patients with controls showed five TRBV segments more frequent in patients, TRBV5-6, TRBV5-1 and TRBV20-1 among them.

Details on this clonotype: The target antigen is unknown.

Included in the TCR beta cDNA libraries were unique molecular identifiers. TCRdb passed the PCR reads through MiXCR, listing each CDR3 protein once. The repertoire holds hundreds of thousands of distinct CDR3 sequences, about 32% seen once, with under 0.7% in the top ten. Material for sequencing was blood. The genes are TRBV4-3 and TRBJ2-7; no firm D call. This sequence originates from a girl aged 10 to 17 with multiple sclerosis. The CDR3 protein is CASSQDGRVEQYF. CDR3 nucleotides: TGCGCCAGCAGCCAAGACGGCCGTGTAGAGCAGTACTTC.